These T cell receptor beta chains were read from a single sample in a study of CD8 T cells in Susac syndrome. A single record per CDR3 protein comes from TCRdb applying MiXCR to the immunoSEQ multiplex PCR reads. The data hold 84,000 or so distinct CDR3 sequences, with about 94% observed a single time. The sample taken for sequencing was CD8+ T cells from PBMCs. These receptors were taken from a human donor with Susac syndrome. Both conserved end residues are part of each CDR3. Fields, in order: CDR3 protein, clone size, V gene, J gene. Not all rows give a size; the values are once, few, many and, for expanded clones, a class.

CDR3: CASSLRDRSYNEQFF
size: -
V: TRBV11-2
J: TRBJ2-1

CDR3: CAWSVGSGNTIYF
size: -
V: TRBV30
J: TRBJ1-3

CDR3: CASSQVAAVQGASGNTIYF
size: -
V: TRBV4-2
J: TRBJ1-3

CDR3: CASSLDRNNQETQYF
size: -
V: TRBV5-4
J: TRBJ2-5

CDR3: CSVEDLSDREKLFF
size: -
V: TRBV29-1
J: TRBJ1-4

CDR3: CASSSQLYKFQETQYF
size: -
V: TRBV27
J: TRBJ2-5

CDR3: CASSFGTNQPQHF
size: -
V: TRBV27
J: TRBJ1-5

CDR3: CASSVGAGAINEQFF
size: once
V: TRBV9
J: TRBJ2-1

CDR3: CASSGRNEQFF
size: few
V: TRBV27
J: TRBJ2-1

CDR3: CASSQDGGTQETQYF
size: -
V: TRBV3-1
J: TRBJ2-5

CDR3: CASSVTPRDSHSGNTIYF
size: -
V: TRBV9
J: TRBJ1-3

CDR3: CASSLGLAGNTGELFF
size: -
V: TRBV7-9
J: TRBJ2-2

CDR3: CASSLWVTGELFF
size: -
V: TRBV5-1
J: TRBJ2-2

CDR3: CASSALQGADLEAFF
size: -
V: TRBV6-2/TRBV6-3
J: TRBJ1-1

CDR3: CASSPQGPQGALDEQYF
size: once
V: TRBV4-2
J: TRBJ2-7

CDR3: CSVLTGGFNEQYF
size: -
V: TRBV29-1
J: TRBJ2-7

CDR3: CASSGVGDEKLFF
size: -
V: TRBV7-8
J: TRBJ1-4

CDR3: CASSRPAGGADTQYF
size: -
V: TRBV18
J: TRBJ2-3

CDR3: CASSFGTGAETQYF
size: -
V: TRBV5-4
J: TRBJ2-5

CDR3: CASSSPNLYYNEQFF
size: -
V: TRBV27
J: TRBJ2-1

CDR3: CASSLEASGVSDEQFF
size: -
V: TRBV13
J: TRBJ2-1

CDR3: CASSFEGNIQYF
size: -
V: TRBV5-1
J: TRBJ2-4

CDR3: CSAPRTSGGQGETQYF
size: once
V: TRBV20-1
J: TRBJ2-5

CDR3: CASMREAGTGELFF
size: -
V: TRBV19
J: TRBJ2-2

CDR3: CASIGQVPSGELFF
size: -
V: TRBV7-9
J: TRBJ2-2

CDR3: CATSGLRAGELFF
size: -
V: TRBV24-1
J: TRBJ2-2

CDR3: CASSFVSEQFF
size: -
V: TRBV5-1
J: TRBJ2-1

CDR3: CASSQEGEHEDGYTF
size: once
V: TRBV4-3
J: TRBJ1-2

CDR3: CASSSGGFNNEQFF
size: -
V: TRBV27
J: TRBJ2-1

CDR3: CSAGTGEENYGYTF
size: -
V: TRBV20-1
J: TRBJ1-2

CDR3: CSVLGLAEASSYNEQFF
size: -
V: TRBV29-1
J: TRBJ2-1

CDR3: CASSLPSGYEQYF
size: -
V: TRBV7-9
J: TRBJ2-7

CDR3: CASSQVSGGNTEAFF
size: -
V: TRBV4-2
J: TRBJ1-1

CDR3: CASSAWTDAYEQYF
size: -
V: TRBV7-6
J: TRBJ2-7

CDR3: CASSLVRQNPDTQYF
size: -
V: TRBV27
J: TRBJ2-3

CDR3: CAWIPRGVSRETQYF
size: -
V: TRBV30
J: TRBJ2-5

CDR3: CASSPFGQGAYNEQFF
size: -
V: TRBV3-1
J: TRBJ2-1

CDR3: CASSTLGAGNTIYF
size: -
V: TRBV6-6
J: TRBJ1-3